This T cell receptor (beta chain) was observed in a study of cytomegalovirus exposure and HLA in healthy donors. Study-wide results and caveats: According to the study, roughly 160 TCR beta chains were cytomegalovirus-associated. Per a later analysis, HLA-associated TCR beta chains showed more clonal expansion than other, equally common TCR beta chains. In a later analysis, 15,000 to 20,000 TCR beta sequences were associated with HLA alleles at 0.05 false discovery rate.

This CDR3 region has 9 residues. Germline lookup yields CDR1 SGHDT and CDR2 YYEEEE. On this clone itself: Its antigen is not known. The junction differs from germline at one of its ends, possibly a read error.

In the PCR, 60 Vbeta and 13 Jbeta primers were used. The method was immunoSEQ multiplex PCR; TCRdb's version includes in-frame clones alone and lacks a portion of them. Here the sample spans fewer than 200,000 clones, approximately 80% being singletons. The V and J genes are TRBV5-6 and TRBJ2-1, with D perhaps TRBD1 (6 bases). The TCR was taken from a young woman in good health and CMV-seropositive. Sequencing input: PBMCs. The CDR3 nucleotides are TGTGCCAGCAGCTTTAGGGGGATCTTC. This encodes CASSFRGIF.